The sequence of this T cell receptor beta chain was determined in a study of sequential checkpoint blockade in melanoma. Data came from immunoSEQ multiplex PCR; TCRdb stores just in-frame clones and leaves some out. The table lists about 32,000 clones, more than 70% of them singletons. Noted treatment: randomized to nivolumab then ipilimumab (arm A) or the reverse (arm B). CDR1 and CDR2 from the germline V gene are SGDLS and YYNGEE. The V gene lost 4 bases and the J gene lost 7 bases, with 17 bases spanning the gap. The CDR3 runs 14 residues. The rearrangement joins TRBV9 to TRBJ1-1; weak D call: TRBD1 (5 bases). The specimen was CD8+ T cells sorted from blood (inferred from file names), collected from a patient given nivolumab and ipilimumab in sequence. The source of this sequence is a human donor with melanoma. This CDR3 is CASSIPGGDGEAFF. CDR3 sequence (DNA): TGTGCCAGCAGCATCCCCGGGGGGGACGGTGAAGCTTTCTTT.